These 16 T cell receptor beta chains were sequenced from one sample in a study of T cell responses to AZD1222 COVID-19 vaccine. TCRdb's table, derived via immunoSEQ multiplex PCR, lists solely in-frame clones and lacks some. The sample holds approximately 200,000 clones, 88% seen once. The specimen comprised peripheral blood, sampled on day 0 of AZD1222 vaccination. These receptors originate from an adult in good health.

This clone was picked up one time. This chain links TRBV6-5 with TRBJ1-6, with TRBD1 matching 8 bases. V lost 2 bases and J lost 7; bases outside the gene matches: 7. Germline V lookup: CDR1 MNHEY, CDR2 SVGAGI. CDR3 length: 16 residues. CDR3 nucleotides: TGTGCCAGCAGTTACCGTGGGACAGGCATAAATTCACCCCTCCACTTT. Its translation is CASSYRGTGINSPLHF.

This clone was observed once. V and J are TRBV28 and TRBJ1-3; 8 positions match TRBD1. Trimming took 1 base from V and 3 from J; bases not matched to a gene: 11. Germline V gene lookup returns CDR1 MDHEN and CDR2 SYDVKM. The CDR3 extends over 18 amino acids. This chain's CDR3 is CASSLFPDRAEFGNTIYF. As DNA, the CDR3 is TGTGCCAGCAGTTTATTCCCGGACAGGGCGGAATTTGGAAACACCATATATTTT.

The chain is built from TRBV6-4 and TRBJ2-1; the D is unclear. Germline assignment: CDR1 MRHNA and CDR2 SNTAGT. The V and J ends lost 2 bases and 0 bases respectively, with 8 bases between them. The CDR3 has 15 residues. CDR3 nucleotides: TGTGCCAGCAGTGACACGGGTAGCTCCTACAATGAGCAGTTCTTC. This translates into CASSDTGSSYNEQFF.

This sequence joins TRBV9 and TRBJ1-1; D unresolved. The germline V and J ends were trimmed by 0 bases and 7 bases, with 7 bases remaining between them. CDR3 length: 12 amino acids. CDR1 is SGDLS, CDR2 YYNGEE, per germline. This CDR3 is CASSVGQDEAFF. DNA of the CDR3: TGTGCCAGCAGCGTAGGGCAGGATGAAGCTTTCTTT.

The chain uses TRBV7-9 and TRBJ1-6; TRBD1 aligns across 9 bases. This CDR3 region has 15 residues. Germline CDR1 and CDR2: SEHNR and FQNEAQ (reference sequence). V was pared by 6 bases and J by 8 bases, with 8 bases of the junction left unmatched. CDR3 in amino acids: CASRQQGAVDSPLHF. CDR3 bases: TGTGCCAGCAGACAACAGGGGGCGGTGGATTCACCCCTCCACTTT.

CDR3 amino acids: CASSSGTGRYEQYF. The CDR3 bases are TGTGCCAGCAGTTCCGGGACAGGGCGGTACGAGCAGTACTTC. The chain carries TRBV28 and TRBJ2-7; 9 bases align to TRBD1. The V gene's germline CDR1 is MDHEN and CDR2 SYDVKM. The CDR3 runs 14 residues. With 4 bases clipped from V and 4 bases from J, the junction kept 5 bases outside the gene matches. Full variable domain (missing parts from reference TRBV28 and TRBJ2-7): DVKVTQSSRYLVKRTGEKVFLECVQDMDHENMFWYRQDPGLGLRLIYFSYDVKMKEKGDIPEGYSVSREKKERFSLILESASTNQTSMYLCASSSGTGRYEQYFGPGTRLTVT.

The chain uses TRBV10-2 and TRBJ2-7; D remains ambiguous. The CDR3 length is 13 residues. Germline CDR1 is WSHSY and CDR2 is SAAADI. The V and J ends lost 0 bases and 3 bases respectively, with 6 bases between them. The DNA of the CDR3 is TGCGCCAGCAGTGAGTCGATGGGCTACGAGCAGTACTTC. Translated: CASSESMGYEQYF.

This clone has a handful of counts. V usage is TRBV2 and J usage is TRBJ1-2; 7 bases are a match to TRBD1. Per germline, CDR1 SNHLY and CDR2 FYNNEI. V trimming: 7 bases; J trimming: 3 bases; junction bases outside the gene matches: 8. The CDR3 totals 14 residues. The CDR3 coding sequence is TGTGCCAGCACCCCGACAGGGATTCACTATGGCTACACCTTC. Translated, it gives CASTPTGIHYGYTF.

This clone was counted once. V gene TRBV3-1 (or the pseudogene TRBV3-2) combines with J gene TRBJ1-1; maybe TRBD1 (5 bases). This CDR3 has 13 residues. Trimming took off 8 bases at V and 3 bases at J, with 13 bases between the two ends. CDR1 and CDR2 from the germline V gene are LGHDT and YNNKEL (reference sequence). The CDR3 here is CASSGDYDTEAFF. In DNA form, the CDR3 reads TGTGCCAGCTCGGGGGATTACGACACTGAAGCTTTCTTT.

The CDR3 DNA is TGTGCCAGTAGCCCCGGGACCGCGTACTATGGCTACACCTTC. Translated, it gives CASSPGTAYYGYTF. The chain combines TRBV19 with TRBJ1-2; D perhaps matches TRBD1 (5 bases). The germline CDR1 and CDR2 sequences are LNHDA and SQIVND (reference sequence). The CDR3 is 14 residues long. V was shortened by 6 bases and J by 3 bases, with 14 bases between the two germline ends.

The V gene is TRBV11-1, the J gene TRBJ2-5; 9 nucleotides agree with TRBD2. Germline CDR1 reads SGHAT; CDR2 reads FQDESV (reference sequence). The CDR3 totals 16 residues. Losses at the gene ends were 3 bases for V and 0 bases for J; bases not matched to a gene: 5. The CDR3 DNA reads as TGTGCCAGCAGCTTCGAGGGACTAGCCTACCAAGAGACCCAGTACTTC. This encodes CASSFEGLAYQETQYF.

The CDR3 loop is CASSRDWNSPLHF. CDR3 nucleotide sequence: TGTGCCAGCAGCCGGGACTGGAATTCACCCCTCCACTTT. The chain uses TRBV5-4 and TRBJ1-6; the D gene is possibly TRBD1 (5 bases). The CDR3 runs 13 residues. The germline V gene has CDR1 SGHNT and CDR2 YYREEE (reference sequence). V dropped 4 bases and J dropped 7 bases, with 9 bases sitting between them.

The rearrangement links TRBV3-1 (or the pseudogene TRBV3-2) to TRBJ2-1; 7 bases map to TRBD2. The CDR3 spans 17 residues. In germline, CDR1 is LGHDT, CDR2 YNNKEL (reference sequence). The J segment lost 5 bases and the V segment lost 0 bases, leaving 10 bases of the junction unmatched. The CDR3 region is CASSQDPGLGGNNEQFF. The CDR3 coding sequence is TGTGCCAGCAGCCAAGATCCCGGACTGGGGGGGAACAATGAGCAGTTCTTC.

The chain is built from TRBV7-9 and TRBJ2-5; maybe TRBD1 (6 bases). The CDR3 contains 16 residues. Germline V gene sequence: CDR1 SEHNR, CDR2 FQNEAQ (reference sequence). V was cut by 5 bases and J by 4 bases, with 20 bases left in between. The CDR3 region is CASSGEDSLQRETQYF. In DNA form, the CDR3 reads TGTGCCAGCAGCGGCGAGGACAGCTTGCAACGAGAGACCCAGTACTTC.

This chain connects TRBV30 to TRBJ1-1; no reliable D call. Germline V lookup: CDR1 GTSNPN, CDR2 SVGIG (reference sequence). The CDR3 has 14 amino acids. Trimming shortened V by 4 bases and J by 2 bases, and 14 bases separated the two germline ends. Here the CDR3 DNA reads TGTGCCTGGACTAAGGGATCTTTCAACACTGAAGCTTTCTTT. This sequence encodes CAWTKGSFNTEAFF.

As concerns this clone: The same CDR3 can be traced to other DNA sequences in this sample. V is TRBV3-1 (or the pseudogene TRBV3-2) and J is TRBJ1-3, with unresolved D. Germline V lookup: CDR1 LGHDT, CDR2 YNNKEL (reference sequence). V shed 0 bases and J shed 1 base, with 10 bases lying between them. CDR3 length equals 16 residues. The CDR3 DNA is TGTGCCAGCAGCCAAGATCGAGGCAGATCTGGAAACACCATATATTTT. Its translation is CASSQDRGRSGNTIYF.